This TCR beta chain was identified in a study of T cell changes during pregnancy in multiple sclerosis. Germline assignment: CDR1 MNHEY and CDR2 SVGAGI. This CDR3 has 14 residues. Trimming cost V 8 bases and J 4 bases, with 15 bases left between them. Libraries were prepared by immunoSEQ multiplex PCR; TCRdb keeps only in-frame clonotypes and omits some of them. This table has around 69,000 clones, about 92% appearing once. The sample here was peripheral blood, taken in the second trimester of pregnancy. The clonotype was recovered from a female donor in good health, enrolled as a control in a pregnancy study. The chain joins TRBV6-5 to TRBJ1-5, with D perhaps matching TRBD1 (5 bases). CDR3 loop: CASRGSVRNQPQHF. The CDR3 DNA follows: TGTGCCAGCCGGGGGTCCGTTCGGAATCAGCCCCAGCATTTT.